This T cell receptor (beta chain) was documented in a study of T cell responses to AZD1222 COVID-19 vaccine. About this clone itself: Its antigen remains unidentified.

The study's findings and limits: Repertoires were obtained solely post-peak T cell response.

This CDR3 spans 13 amino acids. Trimming left V 1 base short and J 2 bases short, with 5 bases between. Germline V lookup: CDR1 LGHDT, CDR2 YNNKEL (reference sequence). Only in-frame clones appear in the TCRdb table, and some are missing; sequencing was by immunoSEQ multiplex PCR. The sample holds approximately 160,000 clones, roughly 89% seen once. This receptor was obtained from an adult in good health. The V and J genes are TRBV3-1 (or the pseudogene TRBV3-2) and TRBJ2-5; D is uncertain. This sample comprised peripheral blood, obtained on day 0 of AZD1222 vaccination. CDR3: CASSQVGQETQYF. CDR3 in DNA: TGTGCCAGCAGCCAAGTGGGGCAAGAGACCCAGTACTTC.